A selection of T cell receptor beta chains follows, all from one sample in a study of lymphopenia after photon versus proton radiotherapy. TCRdb's table, derived via immunoSEQ multiplex PCR, lists solely in-frame clones and lacks some. Seen here are tens of thousands of clones, 85% to 90% observed once, and the top ten hold more than 10%. The sequences come from peripheral blood, collected from a patient treated with proton-based radiotherapy. The receptors originated from a man older than 75 with esophageal cancer. The CDR3 runs from the conserved cysteine through the conserved F or W. D genes are given only for firm matches.

CDR3aa: CASSFVSGGEKLFF
CDR3nt: TGTGCCAGCAGTTTCGTGAGCGGTGGGGAAAAACTGTTTTTT
v_gene: TRBV6-5
d_gene: NA
j_gene: TRBJ1-4
len: 14

CDR3aa: CASSPRTGRADTQYF
CDR3nt: TGTGCCAGCAGCCCCAGGACAGGGAGGGCAGATACGCAGTATTTT
v_gene: TRBV11-2
d_gene: NA
j_gene: TRBJ2-3
len: 15

CDR3aa: CASSPGLLIPGELFF
CDR3nt: TGTGCCAGCTCACCCGGACTCCTTATACCCGGGGAGCTGTTTTTT
v_gene: TRBV18
d_gene: NA
j_gene: TRBJ2-2
len: 15

CDR3aa: CASSPAGAPTTNEKLFF
CDR3nt: TGTGCCAGCAGCCCGGCCGGGGCGCCTACAACTAATGAAAAACTGTTTTTT
v_gene: TRBV7-4
d_gene: NA
j_gene: TRBJ1-4
len: 17

CDR3aa: CASSSEGSNQPQHF
CDR3nt: TGTGCCAGCAGCTCGGAGGGTAGCAATCAGCCCCAGCATTTT
v_gene: TRBV5-5
d_gene: NA
j_gene: TRBJ1-5
len: 14

CDR3aa: CASSSPRGGIGELFF
CDR3nt: TGTGCCAGCAGTTCCCCCCGGGGCGGGATCGGGGAGCTGTTTTTT
v_gene: TRBV6-5
d_gene: NA
j_gene: TRBJ2-2
len: 15

CDR3aa: CASSRYGILRDREAIEQFF
CDR3nt: TGCGCCAGCAGCCGGTACGGGATCCTCCGGGACAGGGAAGCAATTGAGCAGTTCTTC
v_gene: TRBV5-1
d_gene: TRBD1
j_gene: TRBJ2-1
len: 19

CDR3aa: CAWTLLGVGNTIYF
CDR3nt: TGTGCCTGGACCCTCCTGGGGGTTGGAAACACCATATATTTT
v_gene: TRBV30
d_gene: NA
j_gene: TRBJ1-3
len: 14

CDR3aa: CAISPRQTDHGYTF
CDR3nt: TGTGCCATCAGCCCCCGACAGACAGACCATGGCTACACCTTC
v_gene: TRBV10-3
d_gene: NA
j_gene: TRBJ1-2
len: 14

CDR3aa: CASSPEDRVNLRSNQPQHF
CDR3nt: TGTGCCAGTAGCCCCGAGGACAGGGTCAATCTACGTAGCAATCAGCCCCAGCATTTT
v_gene: TRBV19
d_gene: TRBD1
j_gene: TRBJ1-5
len: 19